Below are 11 T cell receptor beta chains sequenced from a single sample in a study of naive and memory T cell subsets. Study conclusions and caveats: A few larger clonotypes appeared in naive repertoires, especially CD8, possibly memory cells re-expressing CD45RA.

An equimolar mix of two oligonucleotides served as the beta constant-region primer for TRBC1 and TRBC2. Ligated cDNA was amplified by four rounds of PCR with nested alpha and beta constant-region primers and SP2. TCRdb passed the UMI-ligation and nested PCR reads through MiXCR, listing each CDR3 protein once. The profile shows over 100,000 distinct CDR3 sequences, about 14% of them singletons. Antigen specificity for these receptors is unknown. Input material: naive CD8+ T cells from blood. These receptors all stem from a human donor in good health.

This clonotype occurred a few times. The chain carries TRBV24-1 and TRBJ1-5; D unclear. The V gene's germline CDR1 is KGHDR and CDR2 SFDVKD. Trimming cost V 5 bases and J 1 base, with 5 bases left between them. This CDR3 comprises 13 residues. CDR3 sequence: CATSGLSNQPQHF. CDR3 nucleotides: TGTGCCACCAGTGGGCTCAGCAATCAGCCCCAGCATTTT.

In this sample, this clonotype turned up many times. The rearrangement joins TRBV28 to TRBJ2-7, with unresolved D. V shed 8 bases and J shed 0 bases, with 14 bases lying between them. There are 14 residues in the CDR3. Germline assignment: CDR1 MDHEN and CDR2 SYDVKM. This CDR3 reads CASSRFPSSYEQYF. The CDR3 coding sequence is TGTGCCAGCTCACGCTTCCCGAGCTCCTACGAGCAGTACTTC.

This clonotype has more than one count but fewer than ten. The V gene is TRBV28, the J gene TRBJ2-2; D remains ambiguous. The ends were cut back, 7 bases at V and 4 bases at J, with 10 bases in the middle. The CDR3 runs 13 residues. Germline V gene sequence: CDR1 MDHEN, CDR2 SYDVKM. CDR3 DNA: TGTGCCAGCACCCGACAACTCACCGGGGAGCTGTTTTTT. Amino acids: CASTRQLTGELFF.

This clonotype was seen a handful of times. The chain joins TRBV15 to TRBJ2-7; TRBD2 aligns across 8 bases. Per the germline V gene, CDR1 is LNHNV and CDR2 is YYDKDF (reference sequence). The CDR3 is 17 residues long. Germline trimming cut 3 bases from V and 5 bases from J; bases unmatched to any gene: 15. CDR3 sequence: CATSRDLTGTSFDEQYF. DNA of the CDR3: TGTGCCACCAGCAGGGACTTAACCGGGACTAGTTTCGACGAGCAGTACTTC.

This CDR3 reads CASSKRPTLGSDTQYF. CDR3 nucleotides: TGTGCCAGCAGCAAACGACCCACTTTGGGTTCAGATACGCAGTATTTT. V usage is TRBV6-2 or TRBV6-3 and J usage is TRBJ2-3; D is uncertain. The CDR3 covers 16 residues. The V and J ends lost 6 bases and 4 bases respectively, with 20 bases between them. Per germline, CDR1 MNHEY and CDR2 SVGEGT.

This clonotype was detected only a few times. The gene calls are TRBV4-2 and TRBJ1-5; D ambiguous. This CDR3 comprises 14 residues. Germline V lookup: CDR1 LGHNA, CDR2 YNFKEQ. Trimming pared 3 bases from V and 4 bases from J, leaving 10 bases between. The chain's CDR3 is CASSQVGSNQPQHF. DNA for the CDR3: TGTGCCAGCAGCCAGGTCGGCTCAAATCAGCCCCAGCATTTT.

This clonotype was found many times. The rearrangement uses TRBV7-2 and TRBJ2-3; D possibly corresponds to TRBD2 (5 bases). Germline lookup yields CDR1 SGHTA and CDR2 FQGNSA. V lost 7 bases, J lost 2 bases, and 22 bases lay in between. This CDR3 contains 17 residues. The DNA of the CDR3 is TGTGCCAGCACCCCAACCATAGCGACCCACCCCACAGATACGCAGTATTTT. Translation gives CASTPTIATHPTDTQYF.

This clonotype was observed at least ten times. V usage is TRBV30 and J usage is TRBJ2-1; no reliable D call. From germline, CDR1 is GTSNPN and CDR2 SVGIG (reference sequence). V dropped 1 base and J dropped 9 bases, with 10 bases sitting between them. CDR3 size: 12 residues. The CDR3 reads CAWSEPPGEQFF. In DNA form, the CDR3 reads TGTGCCTGGAGTGAGCCCCCGGGTGAGCAGTTCTTC.

This clonotype has a handful of counts. The rearrangement links TRBV28 to TRBJ2-1; D may be TRBD2 (7 bases). The length of the CDR3 is 16 residues. Germline V gene sequence: CDR1 MDHEN, CDR2 SYDVKM. V dropped 3 bases and J dropped 1 base, with 13 bases sitting between them. CDR3 region: CASSFRGGRSYNEQFF. As DNA, the CDR3 is TGTGCCAGCAGTTTTAGGGGGGGTAGGTCCTACAATGAGCAGTTCTTC.

This clonotype was observed a handful of times. This rearrangement joins TRBV12-3 or TRBV12-4 to TRBJ2-7; tentative D call: TRBD1 (6 bases). This CDR3 has 16 residues. The ends were cut back, 5 bases at V and 4 bases at J, with 21 bases in the middle. The CDR3 sequence: CASSPPGQIALYEQYF. CDR3 DNA: TGTGCCAGCAGTCCCCCCGGACAGATTGCCCTATACGAGCAGTACTTC.

This clonotype was counted many times. The chain uses TRBV27 and TRBJ1-1; 9 nucleotides match TRBD1. Per the germline V gene, CDR1 is MNHEY and CDR2 is SMNVEV (reference sequence). The V and J ends lost 5 bases and 7 bases, in that order; junction bases with no gene match: 2. The CDR3 extends over 12 amino acids. The CDR3 loop is CASSGQGNEAFF. The CDR3 nucleotides are TGTGCCAGCAGTGGACAGGGGAATGAAGCTTTCTTT.